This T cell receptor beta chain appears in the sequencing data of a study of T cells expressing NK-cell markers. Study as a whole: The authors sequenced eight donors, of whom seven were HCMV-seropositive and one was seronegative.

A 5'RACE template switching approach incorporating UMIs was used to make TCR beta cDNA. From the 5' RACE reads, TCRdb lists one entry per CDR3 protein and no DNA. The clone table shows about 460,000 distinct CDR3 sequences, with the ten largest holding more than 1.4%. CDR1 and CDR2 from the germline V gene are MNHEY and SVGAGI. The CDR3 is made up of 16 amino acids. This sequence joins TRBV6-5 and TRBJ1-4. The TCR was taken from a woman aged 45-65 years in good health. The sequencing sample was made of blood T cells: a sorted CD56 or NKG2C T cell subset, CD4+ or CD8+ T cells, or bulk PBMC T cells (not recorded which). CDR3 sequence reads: CASSYSGRAEGEKLFF.